This TCR beta chain was recorded in a study of long-term antiretroviral therapy in people with HIV. The study's findings and limits: No data on ART adherence, viral resistance or therapy changes. Clones that had undergone expansion before ART dominated the repertoire at all time points.

Version v3.0 of the immunoSEQ assay ran at survey level. Generated by immunoSEQ multiplex PCR, the TCRdb table keeps only in-frame clones and is missing some. Among 40,000 to 60,000 clones listed, approximately 79% were seen once. HIV-positive participants were all treated in the United States. Turning to this clone: The antigen is not known.

The CDR3 consists of 14 residues. Trimming pared 0 bases from V and 2 bases from J, leaving 8 bases between. Germline CDR1 and CDR2: SGHRS and YFSETQ. The sequencing used unsorted PBMCs, collected 0.8 years after starting antiretroviral therapy. The sequence was obtained from a woman under 30 with HIV. The gene calls are TRBV5-1 and TRBJ1-1; unclear D gene. The CDR3 DNA is TGCGCCAGCAGCTTGGGAAGCCTTAACACTGAAGCTTTCTTT. Translating gives CASSLGSLNTEAFF.